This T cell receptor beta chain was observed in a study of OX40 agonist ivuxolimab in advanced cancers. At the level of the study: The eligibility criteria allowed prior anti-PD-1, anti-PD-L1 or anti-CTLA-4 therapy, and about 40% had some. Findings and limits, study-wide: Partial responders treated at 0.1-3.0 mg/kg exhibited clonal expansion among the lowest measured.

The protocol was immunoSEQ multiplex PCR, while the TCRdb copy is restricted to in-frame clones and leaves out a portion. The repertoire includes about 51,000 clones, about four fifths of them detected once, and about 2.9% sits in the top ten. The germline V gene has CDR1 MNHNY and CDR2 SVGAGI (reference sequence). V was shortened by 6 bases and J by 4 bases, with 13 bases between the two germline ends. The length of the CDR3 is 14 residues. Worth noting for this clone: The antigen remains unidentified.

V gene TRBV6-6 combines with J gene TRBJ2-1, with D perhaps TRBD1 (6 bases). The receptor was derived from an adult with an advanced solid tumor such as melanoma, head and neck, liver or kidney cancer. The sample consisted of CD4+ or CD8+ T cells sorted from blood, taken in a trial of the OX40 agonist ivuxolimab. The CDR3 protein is CASRRTAVYNEQFF. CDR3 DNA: TGTGCCAGCAGACGGACAGCCGTTTACAATGAGCAGTTCTTC.